Below, 22 T cell receptor beta chains from the same sample are listed, as sequenced in a study of post-analysis software for immune sequencing data. TCR beta libraries were prepared from cDNA with unique molecular identifiers. TCRdb called the PCR reads again in MiXCR, with one record for every CDR3 protein. The table lists about 540,000 distinct CDR3 sequences, less than 40% of them singletons. Their specific antigens are unknown. Broader study findings: The study found TRBV5-6, TRBV5-1 and TRBV20-1 among a few TRBV segments more frequent in patients than controls.

Material for sequencing was blood. The receptors were sampled from a girl younger than 18 with multiple sclerosis.

This clonotype was observed a few times. Mismatch with germline at one junction end may stem from a read error. This chain joins TRBV24-1 and TRBJ1-5; 7 bases map to TRBD1. The germline V gene encodes CDR1 KGHDR and CDR2 SFDVKD. This CDR3 contains 16 residues. The CDR3 sequence is CATSGDSLWGNQPQHF. For the CDR3, the DNA is TGTGCCACCAGTGGGGACAGTCTGTGGGGCAATCAGCCTCAGCATTTT.

This clonotype was found a few times. The V and J genes are TRBV4-1 and TRBJ2-1; TRBD1 matches at 8 bases. V shed 1 base, J shed 4 bases, and the junction held 9 bases outside the gene matches. Germline V gene lookup returns CDR1 MGHRA and CDR2 YSYEKL. The CDR3 is made up of 17 amino acids. CDR3 sequence (DNA): TGCGCCAGCAGCCAAGCCCCAGGGGACAGGAGTTACAATGAGCAGTTCTTC. As protein: CASSQAPGDRSYNEQFF.

The V call is TRBV20-1, the J call TRBJ2-5, with 8 positions matching TRBD2. This CDR3 is built from 14 residues. With 1 base clipped from V and 5 bases from J, the junction kept 6 bases outside the gene matches. CDR1 and CDR2 (germline): DFQATT, SNEGSKA (reference sequence). Here the CDR3 reads CSARAGLVAETQYF. DNA of the CDR3: TGCAGTGCTAGAGCGGGACTAGTGGCGGAGACCCAGTACTTC.

This clonotype was counted between two and nine times. V gene TRBV10-3 combines with J gene TRBJ2-1; the match to TRBD1 covers 7 bases. The CDR3 has 14 residues. The J segment lost 5 bases and the V segment lost 4 bases, leaving 5 bases of the junction unmatched. Germline V lookup: CDR1 ENHRY, CDR2 SYGVKD. The CDR3 region is CAISGFGTDNEQFF. Here the CDR3 DNA reads TGTGCCATCAGTGGGTTTGGGACAGACAATGAGCAGTTCTTC.

The chain links TRBV12-3 or TRBV12-4 to TRBJ2-5; 9 positions agree with TRBD2. CDR3 size: 17 residues. V gave up 4 bases and J gave up 7 bases; unmatched junction bases: 16. The CDR3 loop reads CASSSWTSEGVRGTQYF. CDR3 nucleotide sequence: TGTGCCAGCAGTTCCTGGACTAGCGAGGGAGTACGGGGGACCCAGTACTTC.

The gene calls are TRBV18 and TRBJ2-7; D may match TRBD1 or TRBD2 (5 bases each). Trimming took off 3 bases at V and 3 bases at J, with 9 bases between the two ends. Germline V gene lookup returns CDR1 KGHSH and CDR2 LQKENI. The CDR3 length is 13 residues. The CDR3 is CASSPGRDYEQYF. The CDR3, as DNA: TGTGCCAGCTCACCGGGACGTGACTACGAGCAGTACTTC. Using reference TRBV18 and TRBJ2-7 for the parts outside the CDR3, the full variable domain is NAGVMQNPRHLVRRRGQEARLRCSPMKGHSHVYWYRQLPEEGLKFMVYLQKENIIDESGMPKERFSAEFPKEGPSILRIQQVVRGDSAAYFCASSPGRDYEQYFGPGTRLTVT.

This clonotype was counted between two and nine times. CDR3 sequence reads: CASSVGPAGADSSYEQYF. Written as DNA, the CDR3 is TGTGCCAGCAGCGTAGGTCCAGCGGGGGCCGACAGCTCCTACGAGCAGTACTTC. The chain joins TRBV9 to TRBJ2-7, with 8 bases aligning to TRBD2. This CDR3 comprises 18 residues. In germline, CDR1 is SGDLS, CDR2 YYNGEE. The J segment lost 0 bases and the V segment lost 0 bases, leaving 11 bases of the junction unmatched.

In its sample, this clonotype was seen a few times. Likely a read error: the CDR3 ends without its conserved phenylalanine or tryptophan. The rearrangement links TRBV2 to TRBJ2-5; D is unresolved. The J call may be in error: the DNA end matches TRBJ2-7 better. Germline-derived CDR1 and CDR2 are SNHLY and FYNNEI. The CDR3 is 14 residues long. CDR3: CASSSGPRPYEQYC. DNA of the CDR3: TGTGCCAGCAGTTCGGGCCCGAGACCCTACGAGCAGTACTGC.

Only a few counts were recorded for this clonotype. This rearrangement joins TRBV5-1 to TRBJ1-1; a possible D gene is TRBD1 (5 bases). This CDR3 has 16 residues. V was clipped by 1 base and J by 3 bases, with 16 bases between them. Germline CDR1 is SGHRS and CDR2 is YFSETQ. The CDR3 nucleotides are TGCGCCAGCAGCTTGAACCCGGCTATGGGGGACACTGAAGCTTTCTTT. It is translated as CASSLNPAMGDTEAFF.

This clonotype was seen a handful of times. This chain connects TRBV7-3 to TRBJ2-7; D possibly corresponds to TRBD1 (6 bases). CDR3 length equals 20 residues. Germline V gene lookup returns CDR1 SGHTA and CDR2 FQGTGA. The V and J ends lost 2 bases and 2 bases respectively, with 28 bases between them. The CDR3 protein is CASSLLGIRGYRHSTYEQYF. CDR3 bases: TGTGCCAGCAGCTTACTGGGGATCAGGGGTTACCGACACTCTACCTACGAGCAGTACTTC. Using reference TRBV7-3 and TRBJ2-7 for the parts outside the CDR3, the full variable domain is GAGVSQTPSNKVTEKGKYVELRCDPISGHTALYWYRQSLGQGPEFLIYFQGTGAADDSGLPNDRFFAVRPEGSVSTLKIQRTERGDSAVYLCASSLLGIRGYRHSTYEQYFGPGTRLTVT.

This sequence joins TRBV12-3 or TRBV12-4 and TRBJ1-2; D may be TRBD1 (5 bases). There are 12 residues in the CDR3. V was shortened by 3 bases and J by 10 bases, with 12 bases between the two germline ends. CDR3 sequence reads: CASSFSGDDYTF. The CDR3 nucleotides read TGTGCCAGCAGTTTCTCGGGGGATGACTACACCTTC.

The chain has TRBV5-1 and TRBJ1-3; D not resolved. The CDR3 is made up of 15 amino acids. With 1 base removed from V and 0 bases from J, the gap between germline ends came to 8 bases. Germline V CDR1 and CDR2: SGHRS, YFSETQ. The CDR3 nucleotides read TGCGCCAGCAGCTTGAGTCGCCACTCTGGAAACACCATATATTTT. Protein: CASSLSRHSGNTIYF.

The rearrangement uses TRBV3-1 and TRBJ1-2; maybe TRBD1 (5 bases). V dropped 0 bases and J dropped 3 bases, with 17 bases sitting between them. Germline-derived CDR1 and CDR2 are LGHDT and YNNKEL (reference sequence). CDR3 size: 17 residues. This CDR3 reads CASSQEGVLKGHYGYTF. As DNA, the CDR3 is TGTGCCAGCAGCCAAGAAGGGGTTCTGAAGGGGCACTATGGCTACACCTTC.

V and J are TRBV5-6 and TRBJ1-5; TRBD1 aligns across 8 bases. CDR1 and CDR2 (germline): SGHDT, YYEEEE. This CDR3 comprises 15 residues. V dropped 3 bases and J dropped 3; count of bases not matched to a gene: 5. The CDR3 coding sequence is TGTGCCAGCAGCTGGGGGACAGGTCCCAATCAGCCCCAGCATTTT. Amino acid sequence: CASSWGTGPNQPQHF.

This clonotype was observed a handful of times. The chain uses TRBV20-1 and TRBJ2-3; D is perhaps TRBD1 (6 bases). The V gene's germline CDR1 is DFQATT and CDR2 SNEGSKA (reference sequence). CDR3 length: 16 residues. V was pared by 3 bases and J by 2 bases, with 18 bases between. Here the CDR3 reads CSASPGQGFYTDTQYF. In DNA, the CDR3 is TGCAGTGCTAGCCCAGGGCAGGGGTTTTACACAGATACGCAGTATTTT.

The V call is TRBV5-1, the J call TRBJ2-1, with 7 bases that match TRBD1. The CDR3 consists of 14 residues. Germline V gene data show CDR1 as SGHRS and CDR2 as YFSETQ. Germline trimming cut 7 bases from V and 2 bases from J; bases unmatched to any gene: 6. The CDR3 region has the DNA TGCGCCAGCTGCCGGGACAGCACCTACAATGAGCAGTTCTTC. This gives the protein CASCRDSTYNEQFF.

V usage is TRBV29-1 and J usage is TRBJ1-1; 8 nucleotides agree with TRBD1. This CDR3 spans 12 amino acids. Germline assignment: CDR1 SQVTM and CDR2 ANQGSEA. The J segment lost 11 bases and the V segment lost 6 bases, leaving 11 bases of the junction unmatched. CDR3 residues: CSVQSGGVGAFF. The CDR3 DNA reads as TGCAGCGTGCAATCAGGGGGCGTTGGGGCTTTCTTT.

In this sample, this clonotype turned up a few times. The V gene is TRBV12-3 or TRBV12-4, the J gene TRBJ2-4; 8 nucleotides match TRBD1. This CDR3 comprises 15 residues. Trimming removed 6 bases from V and 0 bases from J; junction bases left unmatched: 4. CDR3 sequence reads: CASRTGTGAKNIQYF. The CDR3 region has the DNA TGTGCCAGCAGGACCGGGACAGGAGCCAAAAACATTCAGTACTTC.

This clonotype showed up just a few times. This chain uses TRBV14 with TRBJ1-6; D not resolved. The CDR3 runs 14 residues. Looked up from germline, CDR1 is SGHDN and CDR2 is FVKESK. Trimming cost V 0 bases and J 5 bases, with 5 bases left between them. CDR3 DNA sequence: TGTGCCAGCAGCCAAGACGGTCATAATTCACCCCTCCACTTT. As protein: CASSQDGHNSPLHF.

The V and J genes are TRBV7-9 and TRBJ2-1; D unclear. V was trimmed by 5 bases and J by 3 bases, leaving 14 bases between them. Germline values: CDR1 SEHNR, CDR2 FQNEAQ (reference sequence). The CDR3 covers 15 residues. CDR3 in amino acids: CASSRRLAVYNEQFF. The CDR3 DNA follows: TGTGCCAGCAGCCGCCGATTAGCCGTCTACAATGAGCAGTTCTTC. Based on the CDR3 plus reference TRBV7-9 and TRBJ2-1, the full variable domain is DTGVSQNPRHKITKRGQNVTFRCDPISEHNRLYWYRQTLGQGPEFLTYFQNEAQLEKSRLLSDRFSAERPKGSFSTLEIQRTEQGDSAMYLCASSRRLAVYNEQFFGPGTRLTVL.

This clonotype occurred a few times. J is TRBJ2-1 and V is TRBV19; D gene unclear. Germline V gene lookup returns CDR1 LNHDA and CDR2 SQIVND (reference sequence). Deletions cut 2 bases from V and 5 bases from J, with 13 bases between. The CDR3 length is 15 residues. Written as DNA, the CDR3 is TGTGCCAGTAGTATACTGGCTTTACCGCACAATGAGCAGTTCTTC. This encodes CASSILALPHNEQFF. Drawing the rest from reference TRBV19 and TRBJ2-1, the complete variable domain is DGGITQSPKYLFRKEGQNVTLSCEQNLNHDAMYWYRQDPGQGLRLIYYSQIVNDFQKGDIAEGYSVSREKKESFPLTVTSAQKNPTAFYLCASSILALPHNEQFFGPGTRLTVL.

The chain joins TRBV7-9 to TRBJ1-2, with D maybe TRBD1 (6 bases). Germline CDR1 reads SEHNR; CDR2 reads FQNEAQ (reference sequence). The CDR3 is made up of 15 amino acids. V lost 2 bases and J 4 bases, leaving 14 bases between the germline ends. This CDR3 is CASSLYGGVGYGYTF. The CDR3 DNA follows: TGTGCCAGCAGCTTATACGGGGGCGTCGGCTATGGCTACACCTTC.